Listed here is a single TCR beta chain. Antigen unknown. Libraries from naive CD8 cells were generated from 20,000 to 1,000,000 sorted cells (with 10%, 30% or 50% RNA). CDR1 LNHDA and CDR2 SQIVND come from the germline V gene (reference sequence). Trimming pared 9 bases from V and 6 bases from J, leaving 9 bases between. The CDR3 extends over 12 amino acids. The source of the sample is a study of molecular identifiers for immune sequencing clone quantification. Study summary: Replicate experiments took RNA from about 20,000 or 100,000 naive CD8 cells, divided it five ways and sequenced four.

Overall study findings and caveats: Reportedly, one cell's Jurkat TCR RNA was detected within one million naive CD8 cells.

The authors built bulk TCR libraries by previously described methods with listed TCR primers. From the PCR reads, TCRdb called clonotypes with MiXCR, one entry per CDR3 protein. The sample shows hundreds of thousands of distinct CDR3 sequences, roughly 27% of them seen only once. The sequence was obtained from a human donor in good health. Some libraries in this study had Jurkat cell RNA spiked in. Sequencing used naive CD8+ T cells from blood, with Jurkat cell RNA spiked in. Subset: FACS-sorted CD8+CD4-CCR7+CD45RA+ naive T cells. The chain carries TRBV19 and TRBJ1-6; the D is unclear. The CDR3 DNA reads TGTGCCAGCAGATCGGGTAATTCACCCCTCCACTTT. Amino acids: CASRSGNSPLHF.